This T cell receptor beta chain was documented in a study of T cells in localized non-small cell lung cancer. General observations from the study: Tumor showed lower T cell clonality than uninvolved adjacent lung, where it was highest. Within adjacent lung there appeared a median approximately 62 of the top 100 tumor clones.

CDR3 length: 16 amino acids. V was clipped by 3 bases and J by 3 bases; unmatched bases: 10. Per the germline V gene, CDR1 is MNHEY and CDR2 is SVGAGI. Assay: immunoSEQ multiplex PCR; the TCRdb copy retains only in-frame clones and omits some. The sample carries about 23,000 clones, roughly 88% recorded once. A word on this clone: Its antigen remains unknown.

Here the sequenced sample was peripheral blood mononuclear cells, taken before any cancer treatment. The clonotype originates from a woman aged 40-75 years with stage III lung adenocarcinoma. The chain couples TRBV6-5 to TRBJ1-1; 7 bases are shared with TRBD1. The CDR3 loop is CASSYFALQGDTEAFF. CDR3 DNA: TGTGCCAGCAGTTATTTTGCCCTCCAGGGGGACACTGAAGCTTTCTTT.